This T cell receptor beta chain was recovered during a study of identical twins. The length of the CDR3 is 17 residues. V dropped 4 bases and J dropped 4; count of bases not matched to a gene: 13. TCRdb re-called the 5' RACE reads through MiXCR, storing one row per CDR3 protein. Of roughly 280,000 distinct CDR3 sequences listed, around 9.7% were seen once; the top ten hold roughly 7%. These data were also reused for a study on yellow fever vaccine responses in identical twins.

The genes are TRBV12-3 or TRBV12-4 and TRBJ1-1; 9 positions match TRBD1. Material: CD8+ T cells sorted from blood. The clonotype originates from a woman between 18 and 30 years old in good health. DNA of the CDR3: TGTGCCAGCAGTTCGACCGTGACAGGGGGGGAGACCACTGAAGCTTTCTTT. Residues: CASSSTVTGGETTEAFF.